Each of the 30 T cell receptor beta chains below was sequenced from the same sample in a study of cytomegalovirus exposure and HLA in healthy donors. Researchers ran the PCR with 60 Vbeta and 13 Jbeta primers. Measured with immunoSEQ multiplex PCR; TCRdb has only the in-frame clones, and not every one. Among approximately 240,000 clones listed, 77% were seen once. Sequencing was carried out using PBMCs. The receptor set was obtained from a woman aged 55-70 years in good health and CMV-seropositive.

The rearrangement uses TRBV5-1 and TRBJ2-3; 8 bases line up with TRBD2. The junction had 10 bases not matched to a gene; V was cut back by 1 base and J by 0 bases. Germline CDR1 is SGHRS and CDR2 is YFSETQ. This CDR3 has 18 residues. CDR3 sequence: CASSLMLAGGPSTDTQYF. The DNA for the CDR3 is TGCGCCAGCAGCTTGATGCTGGCGGGGGGTCCTAGCACAGATACGCAGTATTTT.

DNA of the CDR3: TGTGCCAGCAGACGCATCCAATACAGGGAGAATCAGCCCCAGCATTTT. It encodes CASRRIQYRENQPQHF. This chain connects TRBV28 to TRBJ1-5; a weak D match, TRBD1 (6 bases). From germline, CDR1 is MDHEN and CDR2 SYDVKM. V dropped 6 bases and J dropped 4 bases, with 19 bases sitting between them. This CDR3 contains 16 residues.

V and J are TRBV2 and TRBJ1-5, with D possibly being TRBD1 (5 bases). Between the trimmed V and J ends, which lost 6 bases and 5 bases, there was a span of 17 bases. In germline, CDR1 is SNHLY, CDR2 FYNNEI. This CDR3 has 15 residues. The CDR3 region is CASRFRVRGDQPQHF. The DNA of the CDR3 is TGTGCCAGCAGGTTCAGGGTCCGGGGGGATCAGCCCCAGCATTTT.

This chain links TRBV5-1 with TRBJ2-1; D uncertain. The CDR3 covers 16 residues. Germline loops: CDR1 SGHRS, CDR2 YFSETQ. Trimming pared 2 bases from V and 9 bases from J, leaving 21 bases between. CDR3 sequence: CASSFLGPTVPGEQFF. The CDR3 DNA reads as TGCGCCAGCAGCTTCCTGGGCCCGACGGTTCCCGGTGAGCAGTTCTTC.

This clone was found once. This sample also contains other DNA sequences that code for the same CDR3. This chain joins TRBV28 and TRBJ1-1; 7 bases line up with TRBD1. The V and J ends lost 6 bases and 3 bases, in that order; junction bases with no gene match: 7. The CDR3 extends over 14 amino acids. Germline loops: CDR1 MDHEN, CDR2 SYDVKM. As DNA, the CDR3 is TGTGCCAGCAGGCAGCCGACAGGGCACACTGAAGCTTTCTTT. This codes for CASRQPTGHTEAFF.

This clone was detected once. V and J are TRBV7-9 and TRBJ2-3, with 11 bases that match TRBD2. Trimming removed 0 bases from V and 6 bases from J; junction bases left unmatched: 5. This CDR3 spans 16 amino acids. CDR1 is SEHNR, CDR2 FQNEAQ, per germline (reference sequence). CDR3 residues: CASSLAVASGRDTQYF. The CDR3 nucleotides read TGTGCCAGCAGCTTAGCGGTGGCTAGCGGGAGGGATACGCAGTATTTT. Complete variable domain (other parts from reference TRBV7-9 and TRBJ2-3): DTGVSQNPRHKITKRGQNVTFRCDPISEHNRLYWYRQTLGQGPEFLTYFQNEAQLEKSRLLSDRFSAERPKGSFSTLEIQRTEQGDSAMYLCASSLAVASGRDTQYFGPGTRLTVL.

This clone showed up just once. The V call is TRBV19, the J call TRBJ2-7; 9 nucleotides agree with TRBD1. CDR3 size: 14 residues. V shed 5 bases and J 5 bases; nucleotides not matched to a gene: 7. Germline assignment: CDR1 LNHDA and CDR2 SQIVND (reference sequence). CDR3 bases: TGTGCCAGTAGTCCGGGACAGGGTCTCGACGAGCAGTACTTC. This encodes CASSPGQGLDEQYF.

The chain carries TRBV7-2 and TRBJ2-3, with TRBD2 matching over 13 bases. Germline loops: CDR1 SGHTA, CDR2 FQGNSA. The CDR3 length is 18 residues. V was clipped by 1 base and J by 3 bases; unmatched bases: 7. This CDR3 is CASSLGLAGGGGTDTQYF. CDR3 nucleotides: TGTGCCAGCAGCTTAGGACTAGCGGGGGGAGGTGGGACAGATACGCAGTATTTT. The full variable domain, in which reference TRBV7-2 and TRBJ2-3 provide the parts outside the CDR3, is GAGVSQSPSNKVTEKGKDVELRCDPISGHTALYWYRQSLGQGLEFLIYFQGNSAPDKSGLPSDRFSAERTGGSVSTLTIQRTQQEDSAVYLCASSLGLAGGGGTDTQYFGPGTRLTVL.

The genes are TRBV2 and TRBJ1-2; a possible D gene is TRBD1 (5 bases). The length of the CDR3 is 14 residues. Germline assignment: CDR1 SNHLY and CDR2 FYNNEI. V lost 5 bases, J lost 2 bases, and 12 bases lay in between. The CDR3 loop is CASSKGNLNYGYTF. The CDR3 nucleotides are TGTGCCAGCAGTAAGGGGAATTTGAACTATGGCTACACCTTC. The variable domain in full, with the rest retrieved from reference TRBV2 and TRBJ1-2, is EPEVTQTPSHQVTQMGQEVILRCVPISNHLYFYWYRQILGQKVEFLVSFYNNEISEKSEIFDDQFSVERPDGSNFTLKIRSTKLEDSAMYFCASSKGNLNYGYTFGSGTRLTVV.

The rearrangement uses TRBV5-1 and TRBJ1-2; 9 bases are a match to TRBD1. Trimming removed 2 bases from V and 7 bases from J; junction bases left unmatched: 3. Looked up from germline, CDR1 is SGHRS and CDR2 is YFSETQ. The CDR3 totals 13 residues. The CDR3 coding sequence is TGCGCCAGCAGCTTTACAGGGGGCCTTGGCTACACCTTC. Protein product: CASSFTGGLGYTF.

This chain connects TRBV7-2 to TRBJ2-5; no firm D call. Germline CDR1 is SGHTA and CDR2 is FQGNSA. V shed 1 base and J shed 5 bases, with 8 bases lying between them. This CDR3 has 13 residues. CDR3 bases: TGTGCCAGCAGCTTAGTGGAGCAGGAGACCCAGTACTTC. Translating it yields CASSLVEQETQYF.

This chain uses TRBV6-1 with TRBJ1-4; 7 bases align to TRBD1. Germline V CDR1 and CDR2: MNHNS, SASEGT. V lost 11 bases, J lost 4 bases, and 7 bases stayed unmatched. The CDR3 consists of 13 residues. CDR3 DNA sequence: TGTGCCGGGGGACAGTTAGTTAATGAAAAACTGTTTTTT. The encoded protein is CAGGQLVNEKLFF.

The CDR3, as DNA: TGTGCCAGCAGCGTAACGGGTGAGTCATCGACTTTCTTT. This encodes CASSVTGESSTFF. This sequence joins TRBV9 and TRBJ1-1; D remains unclear. The germline V gene encodes CDR1 SGDLS and CDR2 YYNGEE. V was cut by 1 base and J by 12 bases, with 16 bases left in between. The CDR3 has 13 amino acids.

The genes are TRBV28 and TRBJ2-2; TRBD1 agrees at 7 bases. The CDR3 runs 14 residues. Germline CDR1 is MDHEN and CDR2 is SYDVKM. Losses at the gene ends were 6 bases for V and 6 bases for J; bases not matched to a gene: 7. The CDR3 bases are TGTGCCAGCAGGCGACAGGGTTCCCCCGGGGAGCTGTTTTTT. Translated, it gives CASRRQGSPGELFF. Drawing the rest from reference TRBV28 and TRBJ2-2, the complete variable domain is DVKVTQSSRYLVKRTGEKVFLECVQDMDHENMFWYRQDPGLGLRLIYFSYDVKMKEKGDIPEGYSVSREKKERFSLILESASTNQTSMYLCASRRQGSPGELFFGEGSRLTVL.

The CDR3 coding sequence is TGTGCCAGCAGCTCCCGGCCGGGGGGGGAGCTGTTTTTT. Encoded protein: CASSSRPGGELFF. This chain connects TRBV7-3 to TRBJ2-2; D is possibly TRBD2 (5 bases). Germline loops: CDR1 SGHTA, CDR2 FQGTGA. The CDR3 has 13 residues. Trimming shortened V by 4 bases and J by 8 bases, and 11 bases separated the two germline ends.

Here the CDR3 DNA reads TGTGCCAGCAGTTACTCGATAGGGGGCTATGGCTACACCTTC. Translating gives CASSYSIGGYGYTF. V and J are TRBV6-5 and TRBJ1-2; tentatively, D is TRBD1 (6 bases). Germline CDR1 reads MNHEY; CDR2 reads SVGAGI. Between the trimmed V and J ends, which lost 0 bases and 4 bases, there was a span of 9 bases. The CDR3 has 14 residues.

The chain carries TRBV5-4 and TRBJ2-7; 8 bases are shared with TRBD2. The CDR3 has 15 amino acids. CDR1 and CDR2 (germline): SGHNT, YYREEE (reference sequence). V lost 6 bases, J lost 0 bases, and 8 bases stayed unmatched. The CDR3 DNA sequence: TGTGCCAGCACCCGGGACGGGAGGGGCTCCTACGAGCAGTACTTC. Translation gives CASTRDGRGSYEQYF.

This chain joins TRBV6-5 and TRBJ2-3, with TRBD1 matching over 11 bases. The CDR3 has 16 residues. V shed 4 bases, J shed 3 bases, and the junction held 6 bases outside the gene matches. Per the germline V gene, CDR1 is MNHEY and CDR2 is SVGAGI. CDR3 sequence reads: CASSSGQGVETDTQYF. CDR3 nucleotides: TGTGCCAGCAGTTCGGGACAGGGGGTAGAAACAGATACGCAGTATTTT.

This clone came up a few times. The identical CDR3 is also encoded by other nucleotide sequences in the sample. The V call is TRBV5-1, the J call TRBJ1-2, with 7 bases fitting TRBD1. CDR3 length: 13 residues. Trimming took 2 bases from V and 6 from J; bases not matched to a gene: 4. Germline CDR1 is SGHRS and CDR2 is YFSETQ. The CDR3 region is CASSLGQGDGYTF. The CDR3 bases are TGCGCCAGCAGCTTAGGGCAGGGGGATGGCTACACCTTC.

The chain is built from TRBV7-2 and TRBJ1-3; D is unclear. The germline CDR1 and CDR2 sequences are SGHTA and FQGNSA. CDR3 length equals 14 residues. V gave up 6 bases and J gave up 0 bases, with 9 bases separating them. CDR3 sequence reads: CASSLPSSGNTIYF. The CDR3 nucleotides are TGTGCCAGCAGTCTACCTTCCTCTGGAAACACCATATATTTT.

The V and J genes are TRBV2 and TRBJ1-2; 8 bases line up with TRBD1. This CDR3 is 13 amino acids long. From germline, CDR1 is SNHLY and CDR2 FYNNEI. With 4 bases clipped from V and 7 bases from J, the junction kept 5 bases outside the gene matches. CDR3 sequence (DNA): TGTGCCAGCAGTGGACAGGGGTCGGTTGGCTACACCTTC. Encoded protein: CASSGQGSVGYTF.

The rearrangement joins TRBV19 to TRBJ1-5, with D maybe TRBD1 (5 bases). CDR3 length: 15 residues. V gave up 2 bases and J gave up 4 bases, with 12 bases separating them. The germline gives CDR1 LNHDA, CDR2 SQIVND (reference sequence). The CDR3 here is CASSISRVRNQPQHF. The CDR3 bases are TGTGCCAGTAGTATATCCAGGGTGCGGAATCAGCCCCAGCATTTT.

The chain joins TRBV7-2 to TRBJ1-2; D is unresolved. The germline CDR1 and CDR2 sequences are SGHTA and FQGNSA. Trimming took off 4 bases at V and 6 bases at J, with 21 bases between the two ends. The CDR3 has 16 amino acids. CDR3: CASSSPRGEDGHGYTF. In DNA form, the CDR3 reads TGTGCCAGCAGCTCACCACGCGGGGAAGACGGGCATGGCTACACCTTC.

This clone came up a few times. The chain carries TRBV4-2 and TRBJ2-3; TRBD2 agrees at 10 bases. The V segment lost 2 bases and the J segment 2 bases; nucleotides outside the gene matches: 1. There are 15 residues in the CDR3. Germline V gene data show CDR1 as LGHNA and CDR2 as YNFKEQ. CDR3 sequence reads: CASSQSGGATDTQYF. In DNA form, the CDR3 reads TGTGCCAGCAGCCAAAGCGGGGGGGCCACAGATACGCAGTATTTT.

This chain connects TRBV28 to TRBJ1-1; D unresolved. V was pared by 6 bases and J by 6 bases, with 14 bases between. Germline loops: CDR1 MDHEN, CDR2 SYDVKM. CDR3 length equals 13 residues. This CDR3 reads CASRQHTPPEAFF. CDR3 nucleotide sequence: TGTGCCAGCAGGCAACACACCCCCCCTGAAGCTTTCTTT.

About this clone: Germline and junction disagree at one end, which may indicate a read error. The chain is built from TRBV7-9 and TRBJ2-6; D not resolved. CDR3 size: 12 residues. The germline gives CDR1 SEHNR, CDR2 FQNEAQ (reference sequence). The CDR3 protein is CSSSFQANVLTF. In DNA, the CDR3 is TGTTCCAGCAGCTTTCAGGCCAACGTCCTGACTTTC.

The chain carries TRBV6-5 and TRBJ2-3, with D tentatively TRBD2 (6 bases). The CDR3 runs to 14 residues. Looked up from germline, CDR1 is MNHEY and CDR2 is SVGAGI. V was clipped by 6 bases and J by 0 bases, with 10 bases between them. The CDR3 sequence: CASSRGRSTDTQYF. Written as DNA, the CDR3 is TGTGCCAGCAGCCGAGGGAGGAGCACAGATACGCAGTATTTT.

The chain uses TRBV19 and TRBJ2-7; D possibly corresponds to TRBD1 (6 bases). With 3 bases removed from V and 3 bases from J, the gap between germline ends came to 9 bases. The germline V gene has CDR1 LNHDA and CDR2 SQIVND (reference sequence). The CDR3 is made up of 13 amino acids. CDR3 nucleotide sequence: TGTGCCAGTAGTATTTGGGGGCGCTACGAGCAGTACTTC. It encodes CASSIWGRYEQYF. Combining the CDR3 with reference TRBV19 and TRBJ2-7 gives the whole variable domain DGGITQSPKYLFRKEGQNVTLSCEQNLNHDAMYWYRQDPGQGLRLIYYSQIVNDFQKGDIAEGYSVSREKKESFPLTVTSAQKNPTAFYLCASSIWGRYEQYFGPGTRLTVT.

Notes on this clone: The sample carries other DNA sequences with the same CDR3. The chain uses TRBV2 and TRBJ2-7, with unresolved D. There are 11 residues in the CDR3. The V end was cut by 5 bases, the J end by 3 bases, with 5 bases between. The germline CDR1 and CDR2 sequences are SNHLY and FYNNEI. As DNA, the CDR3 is TGTGCCAGCAGTCCATTCTACGAGCAGTACTTC. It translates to CASSPFYEQYF.

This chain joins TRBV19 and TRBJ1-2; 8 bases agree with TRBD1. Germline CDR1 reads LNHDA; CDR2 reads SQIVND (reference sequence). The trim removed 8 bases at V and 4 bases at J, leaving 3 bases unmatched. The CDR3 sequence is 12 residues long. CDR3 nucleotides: TGTGCCAGTGAGGACAGGGCCTATGGCTACACCTTC. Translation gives CASEDRAYGYTF.